Listed below are T cell receptor beta chains from one sample, sequenced in a study of T cells in Graves' hyperthyroidism and ophthalmopathy. MiXCR was run by TCRdb on the multiplex PCR reads, yielding one entry per CDR3 protein. In the table there are a few hundred thousand distinct CDR3 sequences, approximately 44% of which are singletons. The specimen was peripheral blood or thyroid tissue (not recorded which). These receptors all stem from a woman aged 18-29 years with Graves' hyperthyroidism. Both conserved end residues are part of each CDR3. Fields, in order: CDR3 length, clone size, D gene, J gene, V gene, CDR3 DNA, CDR3 protein. The D gene is left open where the match is weak. Clone sizes are given selectively: once, few, many, or a class where the clone is expanded.

>12|few|NA|TRBJ1-4|TRBV15
TGTGCCACCAGCAGAGAAATGGAAAAACTGTTTTTT
CATSREMEKLFF
>15|NA|NA|TRBJ1-1|TRBV6-2/TRBV6-3
TGTGCCAGTAGTATACCCGCCGGGGAAAACACTGAAGCTTTCTTT
CASSIPAGENTEAFF
>17|NA|NA|TRBJ2-2|TRBV7-8
TGCGCCAGCAGCCCGAGGGTTAGATACCCAAACACCGGGGAGCTGTTTTTT
CASSPRVRYPNTGELFF
>15|once|NA|TRBJ1-2|TRBV7-2
TGTGCCAGCAGGTCCGCGGGTAGAGGACAAGGTGGCTACACCTTC
CASRSAGRGQGGYTF
>14|NA|TRBD1|TRBJ1-2|TRBV9
TGTGCCAGCACCCCGGGACAGGGCTTCTATGGCCACACCTTC
CASTPGQGFYGHTF
>13|NA|NA|TRBJ1-1|TRBV5-1
TGCGCCAGCAGCTCACAAGAGTACACTGAAGCTTTCTTT
CASSSQEYTEAFF
>16|NA|TRBD1|TRBJ1-4|TRBV2
TGTGTCAGCACCCTTTTCCCGGGACAGCGAAATGAAAAACTGTTTTTT
CVSTLFPGQRNEKLFF
>14|NA|NA|TRBJ1-1|TRBV9
TGTGCCAGCAGCGTAGGCCCCGGACACACTGAAGCTTTCTTT
CASSVGPGHTEAFF
>13|NA|NA|TRBJ1-1|TRBV12-3/TRBV12-4
TGTGCCAGCAGTCCTCGGGGGGGGGCTGAAGCTTTCTTT
CASSPRGGAEAFF
>15|NA|NA|TRBJ1-1|TRBV7-9
TGTGCCAGCAGCTCTAGGCCAATCATGAGCCCTGAAGCTTTCTTT
CASSSRPIMSPEAFF
>16|NA|TRBD1|TRBJ2-6|TRBV28
TGTGCCCCGGGGGGACAGGGGGCGAAAGGGGCCAACGTCCTGACTTTC
CAPGGQGAKGANVLTF
>16|NA|TRBD1|TRBJ1-3|TRBV15
TGTGCCACCAGCAGCCATTGGACAGGGCCTGGAAACACCATATATTTT
CATSSHWTGPGNTIYF
>16|NA|TRBD1|TRBJ1-2|TRBV25-1
TGTGCCAGCAGTGAATATGGACCGGCAGGGGGCTATGGCTACACCTTC
CASSEYGPAGGYGYTF
>14|NA|NA|TRBJ1-1|TRBV7-2
TGTGCCAGCAGCTTGGATCAGGGTAACACTGAAGCTTTCTTT
CASSLDQGNTEAFF
>14|few|NA|TRBJ1-6|TRBV20-1
TGCAGTGCTCGCCGGGTCTCCTATAATTCACCCCTCCACTTT
CSARRVSYNSPLHF
>14|NA|NA|TRBJ1-1|TRBV20-1
TGCAGTGCCCAACTGTCGGCCCCGAGCACTGAAGCTTTCTTT
CSAQLSAPSTEAFF
>16|NA|NA|TRBJ1-6|TRBV10-3
TGTGCCAGCAGTTTGTCAGGGTTGGCCTATAATTCACCCCTCCACTTT
CASSLSGLAYNSPLHF
>12|NA|NA|TRBJ2-5|TRBV15
TGTGCCACCAGCAGCTACGAAGAGACCCAGTACTTC
CATSSYEETQYF
>9|many|NA|TRBJ1-2|TRBV29-1
TGCAGCGTTGATGGAGGCTACACCTTC
CSVDGGYTF
>17|NA|NA|TRBJ2-2|TRBV19
TGTGCCAGTACGGCGGGGCATTGGGAGCCGAACACCGGGGAGCTGTCTTGG
CASTAGHWEPNTGELSW
>13|once|TRBD1|TRBJ1-1|TRBV2
TGTGCCAGCAGTCCCGGGACAGGGGGCGAAGCTTTCTTT
CASSPGTGGEAFF
>16|NA|NA|TRBJ2-7|TRBV2
TGTGCCAGCAGCGTCGGACTGGGAGTTGCAACCTACGAGCAGTACTTC
CASSVGLGVATYEQYF
>15|NA|NA|TRBJ2-7|TRBV10-3
TGTGCCAGCAGTTCAATGACCGACTACTCCTACGAGCAGTACTTC
CASSSMTDYSYEQYF
>14|NA|NA|TRBJ2-2|TRBV6-1
TGTGCCAGCACGGACAGGGAGGGCACCGGGGAGCTGTTTTTT
CASTDREGTGELFF
>16|NA|TRBD1|TRBJ1-5|TRBV25-1
TGTGCCAGCAGTCTTGGGACAGATCTTGGCAATCAGCCCCAGCATTTT
CASSLGTDLGNQPQHF
>15|NA|TRBD2|TRBJ2-2|TRBV10-3
TGTGCCAGCATTCCTAGCGGGACATACACCGGGGAGCTGTTTTTT
CASIPSGTYTGELFF
>16|many|TRBD2|TRBJ2-2|TRBV15
TGTGCCACCAGCCGGGGACTAGCGGGGCTTACCGGGGAGCTGTTTTTT
CATSRGLAGLTGELFF
>13|once|NA|TRBJ1-6|TRBV15
TGTGCCACTCGCCGGGAGGCAGGGTCACCCCTCCACTTT
CATRREAGSPLHF
>13|NA|NA|TRBJ1-2|TRBV29-1
TGCAGCGTTGGTCCAGGAATTGGAGGAGGCTACACCTTC
CSVGPGIGGGYTF
>15|NA|NA|TRBJ1-3|TRBV12-3/TRBV12-4
TGTGCCAGCAGTCCCCCGAGGGGCTCTGGAAACACCATATATTTT
CASSPPRGSGNTIYF
>12|few|NA|TRBJ2-5|TRBV20-1
TGCAGTGCTAGAGTCCCCGAAGAGACCCAGTACTTC
CSARVPEETQYF
>13|many|NA|TRBJ1-5|TRBV29-1
TGCAGCGTTGCTGGCAGCTCCAATCAGCCCCAGCATTTT
CSVAGSSNQPQHF
>12|many|NA|TRBJ1-6|TRBV7-6
TGTGCCAGCAGCCCCCTGAGGTCACCCCTCCACTTT
CASSPLRSPLHF
>14|NA|TRBD1|TRBJ1-1|TRBV2
TGTGCCAGCACCCGGACAGGCGGGAACGCTGAAGCTTTCTTT
CASTRTGGNAEAFF
>13|NA|TRBD1|TRBJ1-6|TRBV2
TGTGCCAGCAGGGGACAGGGGCGATCACCCCTCCACTTT
CASRGQGRSPLHF
>15|few|NA|TRBJ2-7|TRBV7-2
TGTGCCAGCAGCTTAGCGGTTGGGACTGCCTACGAGCAGTACTTC
CASSLAVGTAYEQYF
>15|NA|NA|TRBJ1-1|TRBV10-3
TGTGCCATCAGTCCGACAGGCTCCATGAACACTGAAGCTTTCTTT
CAISPTGSMNTEAFF
>14|NA|TRBD1|TRBJ2-7|TRBV7-9
TGTGCCAGCTCACCCGGGACAGGATACTACGAGCAGTACTTC
CASSPGTGYYEQYF
>16|NA|TRBD1|TRBJ1-5|TRBV15
TGTGCCACCAGCAGAACTACCGGGACAGTCAATCAGCCCCAGCATTTT
CATSRTTGTVNQPQHF
>15|few|TRBD2|TRBJ2-7|TRBV7-9
TGTGCCAGCAGCAAACGGGGGGAGCAGGAAAACGAGCAGTACTTC
CASSKRGEQENEQYF